These 17 T cell receptor beta chains originate from one sample sequenced in a study of cytomegalovirus exposure and HLA in healthy donors. The PCR employed 60 Vbeta primers together with 13 Jbeta primers. Clones were sequenced by immunoSEQ multiplex PCR, and TCRdb holds only the in-frame ones, with some missing. The sample holds approximately 100,000 clones, roughly 78% seen once. The sequencing sample was made of PBMCs. The receptors come from a woman in her forties in good health and CMV-seronegative.

The genes are TRBV4-3 and TRBJ1-1, with TRBD1 matching over 7 bases. This CDR3 contains 19 residues. Losses at the gene ends were 0 bases for V and 0 bases for J; bases not matched to a gene: 13. From germline, CDR1 is LGHNA and CDR2 YSLEER. The CDR3: CASSQEHRGEFSMNTEAFF. The CDR3 DNA sequence: TGCGCCAGCAGCCAAGAACACAGGGGCGAGTTTTCTATGAACACTGAAGCTTTCTTT.

The rearrangement uses TRBV5-1 and TRBJ2-2; possible D gene TRBD2, 6 bases. Trimming removed 0 bases at V and 4 bases at J, with 10 bases between. CDR3 size: 15 residues. Germline CDR1 and CDR2: SGHRS and YFSETQ. CDR3 DNA sequence: TGCGCCAGCAGCTTGGTGGGGGGAGCCACCGGGGAGCTGTTTTTT. It encodes CASSLVGGATGELFF.

The chain joins TRBV11-2 to TRBJ2-7; D uncertain. This CDR3 region has 14 residues. Germline CDR1 and CDR2: SGHAT and FQNNGV. V dropped 4 bases and J dropped 4 bases, with 14 bases sitting between them. The CDR3 DNA reads TGTGCCAGCAGCTCGCCCTCAGTTCTTTACGAGCAGTACTTC. Protein product: CASSSPSVLYEQYF.

This rearrangement joins TRBV10-3 to TRBJ2-1, with TRBD2 matching over 13 bases. Losses at the gene ends were 4 bases for V and 10 bases for J; bases not matched to a gene: 10. CDR3 length: 16 residues. The germline V gene encodes CDR1 ENHRY and CDR2 SYGVKD. For the CDR3, the DNA is TGTGCCATCAGTGGACGCGGATCGACTAGCGGGGGGGAGCAGTTCTTC. Translation: CAISGRGSTSGGEQFF.

The CDR3 bases are TGTGCCAGCTCACCACGCGGGGGGGTCGGAGATACGCAGTATTTT. As protein: CASSPRGGVGDTQYF. The chain uses TRBV18 and TRBJ2-3, with 9 bases that match TRBD2. The junction had 4 bases not matched to a gene; V was cut back by 1 base and J by 5 bases. The length of the CDR3 is 15 residues. Germline lookup yields CDR1 KGHSH and CDR2 LQKENI.

This chain uses TRBV7-2 with TRBJ2-5; the match to TRBD2 covers 8 bases. The CDR3 covers 16 residues. J lost 2 bases, V lost 3 bases, and 8 bases had no gene match. Germline V lookup: CDR1 SGHTA, CDR2 FQGNSA. The CDR3 bases are TGTGCCAGCAGCTTGGGGGGGGTAGCGGGGCAAGAGACCCAGTACTTC. This codes for CASSLGGVAGQETQYF.

This clone was detected only a few times. The genes are TRBV2 and TRBJ2-7; D gene uncertain. The V gene's germline CDR1 is SNHLY and CDR2 FYNNEI. CDR3 length: 12 residues. Deletions cut 7 bases from V and 0 bases from J, with 7 bases between. In DNA, the CDR3 is TGTGCCAGCAATGATTACTCCTACGAGCAGTACTTC. This sequence encodes CASNDYSYEQYF.

Remarks on this clone: Other DNA sequences in the same sample also yield this CDR3. The chain has TRBV7-2 and TRBJ2-1; D is undetermined. This CDR3 is built from 15 residues. Germline CDR1 and CDR2: SGHTA and FQGNSA. V was trimmed by 0 bases and J by 0 bases, leaving 6 bases between them. The CDR3 reads CASSLAISSYNEQFF. In DNA, the CDR3 is TGTGCCAGCAGCTTAGCGATTAGCTCCTACAATGAGCAGTTCTTC. Combining the CDR3 with reference TRBV7-2 and TRBJ2-1 gives the whole variable domain GAGVSQSPSNKVTEKGKDVELRCDPISGHTALYWYRQSLGQGLEFLIYFQGNSAPDKSGLPSDRFSAERTGGSVSTLTIQRTQQEDSAVYLCASSLAISSYNEQFFGPGTRLTVL.

The gene calls are TRBV5-8 and TRBJ2-7, with TRBD2 matching 7 bases. The V gene end was trimmed by 2 bases and the J gene end by 5 bases; junction bases not matched to a gene: 7. Germline CDR1 is SGHTS and CDR2 is YDEGEE. The CDR3 is 14 amino acids. This CDR3 is CASSLSGGRDEQYF. The CDR3 nucleotides are TGTGCCAGCAGCTTATCTGGGGGGAGGGACGAGCAGTACTTC.

The rearrangement uses TRBV5-1 and TRBJ2-7; TRBD2 matches at 9 bases. V lost 5 bases and J lost 3; bases outside the gene matches: 6. CDR3 length equals 14 residues. Looked up from germline, CDR1 is SGHRS and CDR2 is YFSETQ. The CDR3 protein is CASRVLAGFYEQYF. Written as DNA, the CDR3 is TGCGCCAGCAGGGTGCTAGCGGGGTTCTACGAGCAGTACTTC.

This clone came up once. This chain uses TRBV19 with TRBJ2-2; 8 nucleotides align to TRBD1. V lost 6 bases and J lost 5; bases outside the gene matches: 8. The length of the CDR3 is 15 residues. CDR1 and CDR2 from the germline V gene are LNHDA and SQIVND (reference sequence). The CDR3 DNA follows: TGTGCCAGTAGGAGGGACAGGTCGGGGACCGGGGAGCTGTTTTTT. Amino acids: CASRRDRSGTGELFF.

The genes are TRBV6-1 and TRBJ2-1, with 9 bases fitting TRBD1. J was trimmed by 9 bases and V by 7 bases; bases with no gene match: 13. This CDR3 spans 15 amino acids. Looked up from germline, CDR1 is MNHNS and CDR2 is SASEGT. The CDR3 bases are TGTGCCAGCATCCCCACAGGGGGCCCCAGGGTTGAGCAGTTCTTC. Translating it yields CASIPTGGPRVEQFF.

J is TRBJ2-7 and V is TRBV18; 7 bases line up with TRBD2. CDR1 is KGHSH and CDR2 is LQKENI in the germline V gene. The J segment lost 5 bases and the V segment lost 6 bases, leaving 13 bases of the junction unmatched. CDR3 length equals 15 residues. CDR3 DNA sequence: TGTGCCAGCTCCCCTGGGGGGGAGAGGGGCCACGAGCAGTACTTC. Amino acid sequence: CASSPGGERGHEQYF. Together with reference TRBV18 and TRBJ2-7, the CDR3 gives the full variable domain: NAGVMQNPRHLVRRRGQEARLRCSPMKGHSHVYWYRQLPEEGLKFMVYLQKENIIDESGMPKERFSAEFPKEGPSILRIQQVVRGDSAAYFCASSPGGERGHEQYFGPGTRLTVT.

The J gene is TRBJ2-3, the V gene TRBV10-3; 12 bases align to TRBD2. In germline, CDR1 is ENHRY, CDR2 SYGVKD. The length of the CDR3 is 14 residues. Trimming cost V 10 bases and J 0 bases; bases outside gene matches: 2. CDR3 sequence reads: CATGTSGSTDTQYF. CDR3 bases: TGTGCCACCGGGACTAGCGGGAGCACAGATACGCAGTATTTT.

This clone has a handful of counts. The chain couples TRBV9 to TRBJ2-1, with TRBD2 identical over 8 bases. Germline CDR1 is SGDLS and CDR2 is YYNGEE. This CDR3 contains 15 residues. V was pared by 0 bases and J by 4 bases, with 3 bases of the junction left unmatched. In DNA form, the CDR3 reads TGTGCCAGCAGCGTAGACGGGGGGGTTTACAATGAGCAGTTCTTC. Translation: CASSVDGGVYNEQFF. The whole variable domain, remainder taken from reference TRBV9 and TRBJ2-1, is DSGVTQTPKHLITATGQRVTLRCSPRSGDLSVYWYQQSLDQGLQFLIQYYNGEERAKGNILERFSAQQFPDLHSELNLSSLELGDSALYFCASSVDGGVYNEQFFGPGTRLTVL.

This chain joins TRBV28 and TRBJ1-2; TRBD1 is a possible D gene (5 bases). Germline CDR1 is MDHEN and CDR2 is SYDVKM. The V gene lost 3 bases and the J gene lost 6 bases, with 20 bases spanning the gap. This CDR3 is 16 amino acids long. The CDR3 DNA sequence: TGTGCCAGCAGTTTCCCTTTCGGACACTCACAGGATGGCTACACCTTC. As protein: CASSFPFGHSQDGYTF.

This rearrangement joins TRBV4-3 to TRBJ1-1; TRBD1 is a possible D gene (5 bases). This CDR3 spans 16 amino acids. Germline CDR1 reads LGHNA; CDR2 reads YSLEER. Trimming removed 0 bases from V and 4 bases from J, with 15 bases in between. The CDR3 protein is CASSQDPGRSGTEAFF. The DNA for the CDR3 is TGCGCCAGCAGCCAAGATCCAGGGAGGTCCGGCACTGAAGCTTTCTTT.